These 16 T cell receptor beta chains were all obtained from the same sample, sequenced in a study of cytomegalovirus exposure and HLA in healthy donors. The PCR was carried out with 60 Vbeta primers and 13 Jbeta primers. Libraries were prepared by immunoSEQ multiplex PCR; TCRdb keeps only in-frame clonotypes and omits some of them. The sample yields some 150,000 clones, approximately 88% seen once. The sample comprised PBMCs. The receptor source for this set is a woman aged 30 to 39 in good health and CMV-seronegative.

The chain links TRBV28 to TRBJ2-7; perhaps TRBD2 as D (6 bases). CDR1 is MDHEN, CDR2 SYDVKM, per germline. The CDR3 has 14 amino acids. Trimming shortened V by 4 bases and J by 3 bases, and 13 bases separated the two germline ends. CDR3 sequence reads: CASSYGAGNYEQYF. The CDR3 DNA reads as TGTGCCAGCAGTTACGGGGCGGGGAACTACGAGCAGTACTTC.

The V gene is TRBV6-5, the J gene TRBJ1-1; D gene unclear. V was shortened by 0 bases and J by 0 bases, with 5 bases between the two germline ends. Germline CDR1 is MNHEY and CDR2 is SVGAGI. CDR3 length: 14 amino acids. CDR3 amino acids: CASSYSLMNTEAFF. The CDR3 DNA is TGTGCCAGCAGTTACTCACTTATGAACACTGAAGCTTTCTTT.

The rearrangement uses TRBV9 and TRBJ2-3, with TRBD2 identical over 8 bases. CDR1 is SGDLS, CDR2 YYNGEE, per germline. The CDR3 is 14 residues long. Germline trimming cut 5 bases from V and 2 bases from J; bases unmatched to any gene: 4. The CDR3 here is CASSGGGITDTQYF. CDR3 nucleotide sequence: TGTGCCAGCAGTGGCGGGGGGATCACAGATACGCAGTATTTT.

The CDR3 nucleotides read TGCGCCAGCAGCCAACCAGGCGGGGGGACCTCCTACAATGAGCAGTTCTTC. It codes for CASSQPGGGTSYNEQFF. This chain uses TRBV4-3 with TRBJ2-1; 8 nucleotides align to TRBD2. V shed 2 bases and J 0 bases; nucleotides not matched to a gene: 6. Germline V lookup: CDR1 LGHNA, CDR2 YSLEER. This CDR3 region has 17 residues.

This clone was seen only a few times. The rearrangement uses TRBV28 and TRBJ1-1, with a weak D call TRBD1 (5 bases). CDR3 size: 15 residues. The V end lost 5 bases, the J end lost 5 bases, and 18 bases lay between the germline ends. CDR1 is MDHEN and CDR2 is SYDVKM in the germline V gene. Written as DNA, the CDR3 is TGTGCCAGCAGTCCGCCCCTCGGGGGAGGAACTGAAGCTTTCTTT. As protein: CASSPPLGGGTEAFF.

This chain connects TRBV5-4 to TRBJ2-3, with TRBD1 matching 8 bases. The junction had 22 bases not matched to a gene; V was cut back by 4 bases and J by 3 bases. Per the germline V gene, CDR1 is SGHNT and CDR2 is YYREEE (reference sequence). This CDR3 has 20 residues. The CDR3 is CASSLLQGVFLYPGTDTQYF. The CDR3 DNA reads as TGTGCCAGCAGCCTATTACAGGGGGTCTTCCTCTATCCAGGTACAGATACGCAGTATTTT.

V is TRBV18 and J is TRBJ1-2; the match to TRBD1 covers 8 bases. Germline trimming cut 1 base from V and 0 bases from J; bases unmatched to any gene: 10. Germline values: CDR1 KGHSH, CDR2 LQKENI. This CDR3 region has 18 residues. CDR3 nucleotide sequence: TGTGCCAGCTCACCACGGAGCGGACAGGGCACAGCTAACTATGGCTACACCTTC. Its translation is CASSPRSGQGTANYGYTF. Variable domain in full (rest from reference TRBV18 and TRBJ1-2): NAGVMQNPRHLVRRRGQEARLRCSPMKGHSHVYWYRQLPEEGLKFMVYLQKENIIDESGMPKERFSAEFPKEGPSILRIQQVVRGDSAAYFCASSPRSGQGTANYGYTFGSGTRLTVV.

V is TRBV29-1 and J is TRBJ1-2; 9 nucleotides agree with TRBD1. V lost 6 bases and J lost 2; bases outside the gene matches: 4. This CDR3 has 13 residues. CDR1 and CDR2 (germline): SQVTM, ANQGSEA. DNA of the CDR3: TGCAGCGTACAGGGGGCGGCAAACTATGGCTACACCTTC. This sequence encodes CSVQGAANYGYTF.

The rearrangement links TRBV5-6 to TRBJ2-5; D remains ambiguous. The J call is uncertain, as TRBJ2-7 better fits the DNA end. Germline lookup yields CDR1 SGHDT and CDR2 YYEEEE. The CDR3 loop spans 14 amino acids. The CDR3: CASSLGSVLYEQYF. CDR3 nucleotides: TGTGCCAGCAGCTTGGGCAGCGTCCTCTACGAGCAGTACTTC.

CDR3 sequence reads: CSVTGTGAYEQYF. The CDR3 coding sequence is TGCAGCGTTACCGGGACAGGGGCCTACGAGCAGTACTTC. This chain joins TRBV29-1 and TRBJ2-5; 10 bases line up with TRBD1. The J call is doubtful: the DNA matches TRBJ2-7 better. The CDR3 has 13 residues. CDR1 SQVTM and CDR2 ANQGSEA come from the germline V gene.

The V gene is TRBV4-2, the J gene TRBJ2-3; D perhaps matches TRBD2 (5 bases). This CDR3 contains 16 residues. Germline CDR1 reads LGHNA; CDR2 reads YNFKEQ. V lost 4 bases, J lost 0 bases, and 14 bases lay in between. The CDR3 coding sequence is TGTGCCAGCAGCCCGAAGAGGGTTACCAGCACAGATACGCAGTATTTT. Encoded protein: CASSPKRVTSTDTQYF.

CDR3 in DNA: TGTGCCAGCAGCTTCTCCGGGACACTTAATGAAAAACTGTTTTTT. It yields the protein CASSFSGTLNEKLFF. The rearrangement links TRBV5-6 to TRBJ1-4, with a weak D call TRBD1 (6 bases). The CDR3 runs 15 residues. The V gene lost 2 bases and the J gene lost 4 bases, with 12 bases spanning the gap. Germline CDR1 and CDR2: SGHDT and YYEEEE.

This chain's CDR3 is CASSFGGARTGELFF. The CDR3 coding sequence is TGTGCCAGCAGCTTCGGAGGGGCGCGTACCGGGGAGCTGTTTTTT. This rearrangement joins TRBV7-2 to TRBJ2-2; maybe TRBD2 (6 bases). V was clipped by 3 bases and J by 5 bases, with 13 bases between them. The germline V gene encodes CDR1 SGHTA and CDR2 FQGNSA. This CDR3 contains 15 residues.

The gene calls are TRBV10-3 and TRBJ2-2; 12 bases align to TRBD1. CDR1 is ENHRY, CDR2 SYGVKD, per germline. V shed 6 bases and J 2 bases; nucleotides not matched to a gene: 1. This CDR3 has 15 residues. The CDR3 is CAISGTGGNTGELFF. The CDR3 DNA is TGTGCCATCAGCGGGACAGGGGGCAACACCGGGGAGCTGTTTTTT.

This rearrangement joins TRBV5-4 to TRBJ2-3; 9 bases match TRBD2. The junction had 7 bases not matched to a gene; V was cut back by 4 bases and J by 4 bases. CDR1 and CDR2 (germline): SGHNT, YYREEE (reference sequence). This CDR3 is 15 amino acids long. CDR3 bases: TGTGCCAGCAGCAAGGGACTAGCCGAACCAGATACGCAGTATTTT. It codes for CASSKGLAEPDTQYF.

CDR3 sequence reads: CASSLVGSGRRNEQFF. The CDR3 bases are TGTGCCAGCAGCTTAGTAGGTAGCGGGAGACGTAATGAGCAGTTCTTC. The chain combines TRBV7-2 with TRBJ2-1, with 9 bases identical to TRBD2. The CDR3 totals 16 residues. V lost 1 base and J lost 7; bases outside the gene matches: 8. Germline V gives CDR1 SGHTA, CDR2 FQGNSA.